Below are 30 T cell receptor beta chains sequenced from a single sample in a study of T-cell memory formation after mild COVID-19 (dated by TCRdb to the early 2020s). Libraries came from 5' RACE. The reads were generated on an Illumina NovaSeq 6000. TCRdb took the public reads, trimmed them with fastp at Q25, ran MiXCR for clone calling and kept in-frame beta chains. Merged by CDR3 protein, the rows form single entries marked with the most common genes and DNA. In all, the sample holds about 340,000 distinct CDR3 sequences, and more than 20% of those were seen once. Clones ranked in the top ten supply roughly a fifth of the sample. The specimen was PBMCs or a T cell subset sorted from them (not recorded which). These receptors all come from a man between 18 and 35 years old who had mild COVID-19 (a few samples of this study predate the infection). The sample titles of this study are shuffled in the database, so cell type and time point are left out; the donor was told from shared clones.

The rearrangement uses TRBV4-2 and TRBJ2-7, with D unclear. Germline lookup yields CDR1 LGHNA and CDR2 YNFKEQ. The CDR3 spans 13 residues. Between the trimmed V and J ends, which lost 1 base and 6 bases, there was a span of 10 bases. The CDR3 region has the DNA TGTGCCAGCAGCCAAGCAGGAGCAGGCGAGCAGTACTTC. As protein: CASSQAGAGEQYF.

The chain uses TRBV20-1 and TRBJ2-3, with 10 bases lining up with TRBD2. Germline V gene lookup returns CDR1 DFQATT and CDR2 SNEGSKA (reference sequence). The V segment lost 3 bases and the J segment 0 bases; nucleotides outside the gene matches: 0. The CDR3 has 14 residues. The CDR3 bases are TGCAGTGCTAGTAGCGGGGGGAGCACAGATACGCAGTATTTT. It encodes CSASSGGSTDTQYF.

The chain has TRBV9 and TRBJ2-4, with D perhaps assigned TRBD1 or TRBD2 (6 bases each). The V gene lost 0 bases and the J gene lost 8 bases, with 15 bases spanning the gap. Germline V gives CDR1 SGDLS, CDR2 YYNGEE. The length of the CDR3 is 15 residues. DNA for the CDR3: TGTGCCAGCAGCGTAGCTTCCGGGGGCCTGGACATTCAGTACTTC. Translating it yields CASSVASGGLDIQYF.

This chain connects TRBV6-5 to TRBJ2-7, with D tentatively TRBD1 (6 bases). Trimming pared 2 bases from V and 2 bases from J, leaving 16 bases between. This CDR3 spans 16 amino acids. Germline CDR1 MNHEY, CDR2 SVGAGI. This CDR3 is CASSYTEQTGTYEQYF. CDR3 DNA: TGTGCCAGCAGTTACACGGAACAGACAGGTACCTACGAGCAGTACTTC.

J is TRBJ2-2 and V is TRBV29-1; the D is unclear. This CDR3 is 14 amino acids long. Trimming cost V 1 base and J 1 base, with 7 bases left between them. Germline CDR1 reads SQVTM; CDR2 reads ANQGSEA. DNA of the CDR3: TGCAGCGTTGAAGGCACCCAGAACACCGGGGAGCTGTTTTTT. It specifies CSVEGTQNTGELFF.

The V gene is TRBV6-2 or TRBV6-3, the J gene TRBJ1-2; D unresolved. Germline V gene data show CDR1 as MNHEY and CDR2 as SVGEGT. V was cut by 8 bases and J by 0 bases, with 19 bases left in between. This CDR3 spans 16 amino acids. The CDR3 region has the DNA TGTGCCAGCTCCCAGTCCGGGGAATACACTAACTATGGCTACACCTTC. This sequence encodes CASSQSGEYTNYGYTF.

This clonotype was picked up a small number of times. The chain is built from TRBV5-1 and TRBJ2-6; D possibly corresponds to TRBD1 (5 bases). The V end lost 4 bases, the J end lost 2 bases, and 10 bases lay between the germline ends. CDR3 size: 15 residues. Per germline, CDR1 SGHRS and CDR2 YFSETQ. The CDR3: CASSPVRAGANVLTF. CDR3 nucleotides: TGCGCCAGCAGCCCGGTCAGGGCTGGGGCCAACGTCCTGACTTTC.

The rearrangement links TRBV19 to TRBJ1-1; D ambiguous. Per germline, CDR1 LNHDA and CDR2 SQIVND (reference sequence). CDR3 size: 12 residues. V was cut by 4 bases and J by 10 bases, with 13 bases left in between. The CDR3 DNA is TGTGCCAGTAGTACTACATATACGGGAGCTTTCTTT. This encodes CASSTTYTGAFF.

This chain links TRBV10-3 with TRBJ2-7; D uncertain. This CDR3 comprises 11 residues. Trimming stripped 1 base from V and 3 bases from J, with 1 base between. Germline lookup yields CDR1 ENHRY and CDR2 SYGVKD. Written as DNA, the CDR3 is TGTGCCATCAGTGAGTTCTACGAGCAGTACTTC. Protein sequence: CAISEFYEQYF.

This rearrangement joins TRBV4-3 to TRBJ2-3; TRBD1 or TRBD2 may be the D gene (5 bases each). The CDR3 consists of 15 residues. The germline CDR1 and CDR2 sequences are LGHNA and YSLEER. Trimming stripped 1 base from V and 6 bases from J, with 14 bases between. The CDR3 DNA reads as TGCGCCAGCAGCCAAGGACTCAGAGGGGAGGATACGCAGTATTTT. It translates to CASSQGLRGEDTQYF.

This clonotype was observed a handful of times. The genes are TRBV20-1 and TRBJ2-5, with no clear D. The V end was cut by 3 bases, the J end by 2 bases, with 10 bases between. Germline lookup yields CDR1 DFQATT and CDR2 SNEGSKA (reference sequence). CDR3 size: 13 residues. The CDR3 loop reads CSASGSSQETQYF. The DNA of the CDR3 is TGCAGTGCTAGCGGCAGCTCTCAAGAGACCCAGTACTTC.

This clonotype has more than one count but fewer than ten. This sequence joins TRBV5-5 and TRBJ1-6, with D perhaps TRBD1 (6 bases). V lost 5 bases to trimming and J lost 5 bases, with 14 bases between them. Germline V lookup: CDR1 SGHKS, CDR2 YYEKEE (reference sequence). This CDR3 has 15 residues. CDR3 protein: CASSPRQAHNSPLHF. In nucleotides, the CDR3 is TGTGCCAGCAGTCCTCGACAGGCCCATAATTCACCCCTCCACTTT.

This chain connects TRBV5-1 to TRBJ1-1; D gene unclear. The CDR3 consists of 14 residues. Trimming removed 0 bases from V and 2 bases from J, with 8 bases in between. Germline V gene sequence: CDR1 SGHRS, CDR2 YFSETQ. CDR3 nucleotide sequence: TGCGCCAGCAGCTTGGTTACGGATAACACTGAAGCTTTCTTT. It specifies CASSLVTDNTEAFF.

The chain has TRBV7-6 and TRBJ2-5; D remains ambiguous. Trimming took off 5 bases at V and 5 bases at J, with 12 bases between the two ends. From germline, CDR1 is SGHVS and CDR2 FNYEAQ. The CDR3 totals 13 residues. The CDR3 bases are TGTGCCAGCAGCCCCCGTACTTCGGAGACCCAGTACTTC. Translation: CASSPRTSETQYF. The full variable domain, with the rest looked up from reference TRBV7-6 and TRBJ2-5, is GAGVSQSPRYKVTKRGQDVALRCDPISGHVSLYWYRQALGQGPEFLTYFNYEAQQDKSGLPNDRFSAERPEGSISTLTIQRTEQRDSAMYRCASSPRTSETQYFGPGTRLLVL.

The chain links TRBV24-1 to TRBJ1-1; D gene unclear. The V and J ends lost 5 bases and 0 bases respectively, with 6 bases between them. This CDR3 contains 13 residues. Germline assignment: CDR1 KGHDR and CDR2 SFDVKD. CDR3 DNA sequence: TGTGCCACCAGTGCAGGATTGAACACTGAAGCTTTCTTT. Translating it yields CATSAGLNTEAFF.

This clonotype was seen only a few times. The rearrangement joins TRBV20-1 to TRBJ2-1; 7 nucleotides agree with TRBD1. Per germline, CDR1 DFQATT and CDR2 SNEGSKA (reference sequence). The ends lost 0 bases at V and 10 bases at J; junction bases unmatched: 3. The CDR3 covers 12 residues. The CDR3 DNA is TGCAGTGCTAGAGAGGGACAGCTAGAGCAGTTCTTC. It translates to CSAREGQLEQFF.

The CDR3 DNA reads as TGTGCCAGCAGCTTAATGTACGGAGACGAGCAGTACTTC. Amino acids: CASSLMYGDEQYF. The chain uses TRBV7-2 and TRBJ2-7; D is ambiguous. The CDR3 covers 13 residues. V was clipped by 2 bases and J by 5 bases, with 10 bases between them. Germline V gene sequence: CDR1 SGHTA, CDR2 FQGNSA.

In its sample, this clonotype was seen many times. The rearrangement links TRBV6-2 or TRBV6-3 to TRBJ1-1; 9 bases are shared with TRBD1. CDR3 length: 18 residues. Trimming cost V 0 bases and J 1 base; bases outside gene matches: 9. CDR1 is MNHEY and CDR2 is SVGEGT in the germline V gene. Here the CDR3 DNA reads TGTGCCAGCAGTTACTCGAATACGGGGACAGGGAAGAACACTGAAGCTTTCTTT. Amino acids: CASSYSNTGTGKNTEAFF.

This clonotype was observed a few times. V usage is TRBV4-1 and J usage is TRBJ2-5; TRBD2 matches 9 bases. Germline V lookup: CDR1 MGHRA, CDR2 YSYEKL. The CDR3 runs 15 residues. The V segment lost 4 bases and the J segment 4 bases; nucleotides outside the gene matches: 7. DNA for the CDR3: TGCGCCAGCAGCCCGCGGGGGGGCAAAGGAGAGACCCAGTACTTC. Its translation: CASSPRGGKGETQYF.

This chain connects TRBV7-9 to TRBJ2-1; 8 nucleotides align to TRBD2. This CDR3 spans 16 amino acids. Trimming took 1 base from V and 6 from J; bases not matched to a gene: 8. The germline V gene encodes CDR1 SEHNR and CDR2 FQNEAQ (reference sequence). The CDR3 reads CASSLGPRGGSNEQFF. The CDR3 DNA follows: TGTGCCAGCAGCTTAGGCCCCCGGGGGGGGTCCAATGAGCAGTTCTTC. The variable domain in full, with the rest retrieved from reference TRBV7-9 and TRBJ2-1, is DTGVSQNPRHKITKRGQNVTFRCDPISEHNRLYWYRQTLGQGPEFLTYFQNEAQLEKSRLLSDRFSAERPKGSFSTLEIQRTEQGDSAMYLCASSLGPRGGSNEQFFGPGTRLTVL.

This clonotype was detected a few times. The chain uses TRBV4-2 and TRBJ1-3; no firm D call. The CDR3 has 15 residues. V was trimmed by 0 bases and J by 4 bases, leaving 10 bases between them. Germline CDR1 LGHNA, CDR2 YNFKEQ. Here the CDR3 DNA reads TGTGCCAGCAGCCAAGACGGGAAATACGGAAACACCATATATTTT. Translation gives CASSQDGKYGNTIYF.

The rearrangement uses TRBV28 and TRBJ2-7; D is undetermined. V lost 2 bases to trimming and J lost 1 base, with 6 bases between them. The CDR3 covers 13 residues. CDR1 MDHEN and CDR2 SYDVKM come from the germline V gene. The chain's CDR3 is CASSLAESYEQYV. DNA of the CDR3: TGTGCCAGCAGTTTAGCTGAATCCTACGAGCAGTACGTC.

The chain joins TRBV28 to TRBJ1-1, with TRBD1 matching over 7 bases. CDR3 length equals 15 residues. Germline V CDR1 and CDR2: MDHEN, SYDVKM. Trimming cost V 2 bases and J 10 bases; bases outside gene matches: 13. The DNA of the CDR3 is TGTGCCAGCAGTTTACGGGGACAGCCCCCGGCTGGAGCTTTCTTT. Encoded protein: CASSLRGQPPAGAFF.

V is TRBV11-2 and J is TRBJ2-1; no reliable D call. The V end lost 1 base, the J end lost 7 bases, and 5 bases lay between the germline ends. The CDR3 covers 12 residues. Germline CDR1 reads SGHAT; CDR2 reads FQNNGV. In nucleotides, the CDR3 is TGTGCCAGCAGCTTAGCTCTGAATGAGCAGTTCTTC. Its protein product is CASSLALNEQFF.

This chain joins TRBV27 and TRBJ2-5, with D possibly being TRBD1 (5 bases). The CDR3 runs 15 residues. Per the germline V gene, CDR1 is MNHEY and CDR2 is SMNVEV (reference sequence). V lost 3 bases, J lost 6 bases, and 17 bases lay in between. Here the CDR3 reads CASSLKGSGQKTQYF. The CDR3 DNA reads as TGTGCCAGCAGTTTGAAGGGGTCCGGTCAAAAGACCCAGTACTTC.

Many counts were recorded for this clonotype. The chain joins TRBV7-8 to TRBJ2-3; maybe TRBD2 (5 bases). From germline, CDR1 is SGHVS and CDR2 FQNEAQ. The CDR3 is 14 amino acids. The V and J ends lost 3 bases and 4 bases respectively, with 11 bases between them. Here the CDR3 DNA reads TGTGCCAGCAGCTTCGTCCCCGGGGCAGATACGCAGTATTTT. Translated, it gives CASSFVPGADTQYF. Combining the CDR3 with reference TRBV7-8 and TRBJ2-3 gives the whole variable domain GAGVSQSPRYKVAKRGQDVALRCDPISGHVSLFWYQQALGQGPEFLTYFQNEAQLDKSGLPSDRFFAERPEGSVSTLKIQRTQQEDSAVYLCASSFVPGADTQYFGPGTRLTVL.

This clonotype was observed at least ten times. V and J are TRBV2 and TRBJ1-1, with D uncertain. The germline gives CDR1 SNHLY, CDR2 FYNNEI. Trimming removed 7 bases from V and 1 base from J, with 10 bases in between. This CDR3 contains 13 residues. CDR3 in amino acids: CASTKTENTEAFF. The CDR3 DNA reads as TGTGCCAGCACCAAGACGGAGAACACTGAAGCTTTCTTT.

The rearrangement links TRBV29-1 to TRBJ2-3; 7 nucleotides agree with TRBD1. J lost 4 bases, V lost 1 base, and 8 bases had no gene match. The germline CDR1 and CDR2 sequences are SQVTM and ANQGSEA. This CDR3 has 15 amino acids. The CDR3 coding sequence is TGCAGCGTTGAAGTCCGCCGACAGGGCCCAGATACGCAGTATTTT. As protein: CSVEVRRQGPDTQYF.

In its sample, this clonotype was seen a few times. This CDR3 reads CASSRGQGATGELFF. DNA for the CDR3: TGTGCCAGCAGCCGGGGACAGGGGGCTACCGGGGAGCTGTTTTTT. The rearrangement joins TRBV3-1 to TRBJ2-2; 12 bases fit TRBD1. This CDR3 spans 15 amino acids. V was clipped by 4 bases and J by 5 bases; unmatched bases: 2. From germline, CDR1 is LGHDT and CDR2 YNNKEL (reference sequence).

This clonotype was seen only a few times. The V gene is TRBV5-6, the J gene TRBJ2-7, with a tentative D call TRBD2 (6 bases). Germline V gene lookup returns CDR1 SGHDT and CDR2 YYEEEE. Trimming removed 2 bases at V and 1 base at J, with 19 bases between. CDR3 length: 17 residues. The chain's CDR3 is CASSLWGGTVSSYEQYV. The CDR3 DNA is TGTGCCAGCAGCTTATGGGGCGGGACGGTAAGTTCCTACGAGCAGTACGTC.